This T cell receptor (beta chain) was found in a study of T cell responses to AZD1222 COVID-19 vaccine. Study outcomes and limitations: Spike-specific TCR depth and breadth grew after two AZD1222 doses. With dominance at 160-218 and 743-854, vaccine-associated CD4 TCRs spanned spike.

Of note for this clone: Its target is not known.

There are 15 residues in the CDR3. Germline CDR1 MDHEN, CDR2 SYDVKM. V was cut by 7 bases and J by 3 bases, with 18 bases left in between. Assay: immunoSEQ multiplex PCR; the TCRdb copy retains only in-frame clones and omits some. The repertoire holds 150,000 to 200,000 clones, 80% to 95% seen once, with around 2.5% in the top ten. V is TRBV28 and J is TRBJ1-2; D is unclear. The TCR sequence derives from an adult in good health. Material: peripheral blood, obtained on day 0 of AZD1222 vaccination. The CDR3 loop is CASKAGPPLDYGYTF. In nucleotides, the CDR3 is TGTGCCAGCAAGGCGGGCCCGCCTCTGGACTATGGCTACACCTTC.